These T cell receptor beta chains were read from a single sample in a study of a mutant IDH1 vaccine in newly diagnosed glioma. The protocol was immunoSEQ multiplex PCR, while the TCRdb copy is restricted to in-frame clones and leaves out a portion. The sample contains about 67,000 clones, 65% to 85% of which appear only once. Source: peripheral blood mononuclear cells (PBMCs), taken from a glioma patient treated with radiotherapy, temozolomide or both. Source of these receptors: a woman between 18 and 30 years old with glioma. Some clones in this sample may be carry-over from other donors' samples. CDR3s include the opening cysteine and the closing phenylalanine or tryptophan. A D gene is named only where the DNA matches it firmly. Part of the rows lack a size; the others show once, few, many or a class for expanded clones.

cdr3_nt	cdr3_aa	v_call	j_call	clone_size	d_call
TGTGCCAGCAGCTCCAGCGGGGCGAACACTGAAGCTTTCTTT	CASSSSGANTEAFF	TRBV9	TRBJ1-1	-	-
TGCAGTGCCTCGTCAAGGACTGAAGCTTTCTTT	CSASSRTEAFF	TRBV20-1	TRBJ1-1	-	-
TGTGCCAGCAGCGCCGGGGCCGGGAGCGGCGATGAGCAGTTCTTC	CASSAGAGSGDEQFF	TRBV2	TRBJ2-1	-	-
TGTGCCAGCAGCGTAGGGGTCGGGGGGAACTCCTACGAGCAGTACTTC	CASSVGVGGNSYEQYF	TRBV9	TRBJ2-7	-	TRBD2
TGTGCCAGCAGCCCTCCAGTCCCGAACACTGAAGCTTTCTTT	CASSPPVPNTEAFF	TRBV5-4	TRBJ1-1	once	-
TGTGCCAGTTTGGACAGGGGGAATCAGCCCCAGCATTTT	CASLDRGNQPQHF	TRBV19	TRBJ1-5	-	TRBD1
TGTGCCAGCAGCCCACTGGGGGGCGCCGAGTCAAAACTGTTTTTT	CASSPLGGAESKLFF	TRBV5-5	TRBJ1-4	once	-
TGTGCCTGGATGTCCACTGGAAACACCATATATTTT	CAWMSTGNTIYF	TRBV30	TRBJ1-3	-	-
TGTGCCAGCAGCGTAGGGGCAGGGGTGGTTCGGGAGACCCAGTACTTC	CASSVGAGVVRETQYF	TRBV9	TRBJ2-5	-	-
TGTGCCAGTAGTATTGGTCTAGCGGGGGGATACAATGAGCAGTTCTTC	CASSIGLAGGYNEQFF	TRBV19	TRBJ2-1	few	TRBD2
TGCGCCAGCAGCTTGGGAGACGGAGGAGCCTACGAGCAGTACTTC	CASSLGDGGAYEQYF	TRBV5-1	TRBJ2-7	-	-
TGTGCCAGCAGTCCCCGGCCGGCTAACTATGGCTACACCTTC	CASSPRPANYGYTF	TRBV27	TRBJ1-2	-	-
TGTGCCAGCAGTTACCCGACAGGGGGCAGGAACTATGGCTACACCTTC	CASSYPTGGRNYGYTF	TRBV6-5	TRBJ1-2	once	TRBD1
TGTGCCAGCAGCCCTCTGGCGGGGGGGGGCCCCTACGAGCAGTACTTC	CASSPLAGGGPYEQYF	TRBV7-2	TRBJ2-7	-	TRBD2
TGTGCCAGCAGCGAGAACGGGGGGCAGATCTCCTACGAGCAGTACTTC	CASSENGGQISYEQYF	TRBV5-6	TRBJ2-7	-	-
TGTGCCAGCGACCCCGGGTTGGGCGGGGGCCGGAATCAGCCCCAGCATTTT	CASDPGLGGGRNQPQHF	TRBV2	TRBJ1-5	-	-
TGTGCCAGCAGTGAAGCGGGGGGTGTAACTGAAGCTTTCTTT	CASSEAGGVTEAFF	TRBV2	TRBJ1-1	-	-
TGTGCCACCTCGGGACTAGCGGATCCCTACGAGCAGTACTTC	CATSGLADPYEQYF	TRBV10-3	TRBJ2-7	-	TRBD2
TGTGCCAGCAGCGTAAGGGACACCGAAGAGACCCAGTACTTC	CASSVRDTEETQYF	TRBV11-3	TRBJ2-5	-	-
TGTGCCAGCAGCGGGTACCAGTACCAAGAGACCCAGTACTTC	CASSGYQYQETQYF	TRBV7-9	TRBJ2-5	once	-
TGTGCCAGCTTTAGACCTGTCGACGGGGAGCTGTTTTTT	CASFRPVDGELFF	TRBV5-8	TRBJ2-2	-	-
TGTGCCAGCAACGATCACAGGGGGCATCAGCCCCAGCATTTT	CASNDHRGHQPQHF	TRBV6-1	TRBJ1-5	-	TRBD1
TGTGCCAGCAGCGTAGGCGGGAGTGGGGGCAATGAGCAGTTCTTC	CASSVGGSGGNEQFF	TRBV9	TRBJ2-1	-	TRBD2
TGCAGCGTTGAAAGTGCCGGGAGGAACACTGAAGCTTTCTTT	CSVESAGRNTEAFF	TRBV29-1	TRBJ1-1	-	-